This passage covers 24 T cell receptor beta chains from one sample sequenced in a study of OX40 agonist ivuxolimab in advanced cancers. Sequenced by immunoSEQ multiplex PCR; TCRdb stores in-frame clones only, minus some. Of about 120,000 clones listed, over 75% are singletons. The material was CD4+ or CD8+ T cells sorted from blood, obtained in a trial of the OX40 agonist ivuxolimab. The receptors here all came from an adult with an advanced solid tumor such as melanoma, head and neck, liver or kidney cancer.

V and J are TRBV5-4 and TRBJ1-2, with D possibly TRBD1 on 5 matching bases. The CDR3 contains 15 residues. V lost 0 bases and J lost 4, with 13 bases in between. CDR1 is SGHNT and CDR2 is YYREEE in the germline V gene (reference sequence). The CDR3 reads CASSLAGQGLYGYTF. CDR3 coding DNA: TGTGCCAGCAGCTTGGCCGGGCAGGGCCTCTATGGCTACACCTTC. Drawing the rest from reference TRBV5-4 and TRBJ1-2, the complete variable domain is ETGVTQSPTHLIKTRGQQVTLRCSSQSGHNTVSWYQQALGQGPQFIFQYYREEENGRGNFPPRFSGLQFPNYSSELNVNALELDDSALYLCASSLAGQGLYGYTFGSGTRLTVV.

The rearrangement links TRBV5-1 to TRBJ2-7; the match to TRBD1 covers 7 bases. CDR1 is SGHRS and CDR2 is YFSETQ in the germline V gene. CDR3 length: 15 residues. The ends lost 5 bases at V and 1 base at J; junction bases unmatched: 9. CDR3 sequence: CASREQGTDSYEQYF. DNA for the CDR3: TGCGCCAGCAGGGAACAGGGGACGGATTCCTACGAGCAGTACTTC.

The chain combines TRBV20-1 with TRBJ2-3, with no clear D. The CDR3 loop spans 11 amino acids. The germline CDR1 and CDR2 sequences are DFQATT and SNEGSKA (reference sequence). This CDR3 is CSPLSTDTQYF. The DNA of the CDR3 is TGCAGCCCCCTGAGCACAGATACGCAGTATTTT.

The chain recombines TRBV9 with TRBJ1-1; TRBD1 matches at 7 bases. The CDR3 is 16 amino acids. The junction had 10 bases not matched to a gene; V was cut back by 3 bases and J by 2 bases. Germline lookup yields CDR1 SGDLS and CDR2 YYNGEE. The DNA for the CDR3 is TGTGCCAGCAGCGCGCAGCCCGGGACAGCTAACACTGAAGCTTTCTTT. Amino acids: CASSAQPGTANTEAFF.

The chain joins TRBV6-1 to TRBJ2-7, with D possibly TRBD2 on 6 matching bases. This CDR3 contains 16 residues. The germline V and J ends were trimmed by 4 bases and 7 bases, with 23 bases remaining between them. Germline assignment: CDR1 MNHNS and CDR2 SASEGT. The CDR3 DNA is TGTGCCAGCAGTGGTAATGGGTGGAGGGGTTACTGGGAGCAGTACTTC. Its protein product is CASSGNGWRGYWEQYF.

This chain links TRBV10-1 with TRBJ1-4, with no clear D. V was shortened by 7 bases and J by 6 bases, with 18 bases between the two germline ends. There are 15 residues in the CDR3. Germline assignment: CDR1 WNHNN and CDR2 SYGVQD (reference sequence). This chain's CDR3 is CASTKVGSVDEKLFF. CDR3 nucleotide sequence: TGCGCCAGCACGAAGGTAGGTTCCGTTGATGAAAAACTGTTTTTT.

The V and J genes are TRBV5-1 and TRBJ2-5, with 10 bases that match TRBD2. Germline CDR1 SGHRS, CDR2 YFSETQ. This CDR3 is 14 amino acids long. The trim removed 9 bases at V and 5 bases at J, leaving 10 bases unmatched. In DNA, the CDR3 is TGCGCCACTAATAGCGGGGGGCTCAAGGAGACCCAGTACTTC. It specifies CATNSGGLKETQYF.

The genes are TRBV30 and TRBJ1-3, with D unresolved. Deletions cut 2 bases from V and 4 bases from J, with 12 bases between. In germline, CDR1 is GTSNPN, CDR2 SVGIG (reference sequence). This CDR3 has 14 amino acids. CDR3 bases: TGTGCCTGGAGTATAAGGGTCACGGGAAACACCATATATTTT. Its translation: CAWSIRVTGNTIYF.

The chain employs TRBV5-1 and TRBJ2-7, with D possibly TRBD1 on 7 matching bases. This CDR3 region has 14 residues. Deletions cut 0 bases from V and 4 bases from J, with 11 bases between. Germline V gene data show CDR1 as SGHRS and CDR2 as YFSETQ. The CDR3 DNA is TGCGCCAGCAGCTTGGGTCCAGGGGGGTACGAGCAGTACTTC. It translates to CASSLGPGGYEQYF.

This chain links TRBV4-3 with TRBJ1-1; 7 nucleotides match TRBD1. Germline V gene lookup returns CDR1 LGHNA and CDR2 YSLEER. V lost 5 bases and J lost 3; bases outside the gene matches: 9. CDR3 length equals 15 residues. CDR3 sequence (DNA): TGCGCCAGCAGCGGTGAACACGACAGGGACACTGAAGCTTTCTTT. Its protein is CASSGEHDRDTEAFF.

The rearrangement links TRBV7-9 to TRBJ1-4, with 8 bases fitting TRBD1. With V trimmed by 3 bases and J by 8 bases, 5 bases remained unmatched. CDR3 length equals 14 residues. CDR1 is SEHNR, CDR2 FQNEAQ, per germline (reference sequence). The CDR3 sequence: CASSFGQGQEKLFF. The CDR3 coding sequence is TGTGCCAGCAGCTTTGGACAGGGTCAAGAAAAACTGTTTTTT.

This clone was seen a single time. The rearrangement uses TRBV4-3 and TRBJ2-5; the match to TRBD2 covers 8 bases. CDR1 is LGHNA, CDR2 YSLEER, per germline. Unmatched junction bases numbered 2, after V lost 4 bases and J lost 1 base. The CDR3 sequence is 14 residues long. For the CDR3, the DNA is TGCGCCAGCAGCCGTCGGGGGGGCCAAGAGACCCAGTACTTC. Translation: CASSRRGGQETQYF.

This chain connects TRBV18 to TRBJ2-7, with a weak D call TRBD1 (6 bases). The V end lost 3 bases, the J end lost 4 bases, and 10 bases lay between the germline ends. CDR3 length equals 13 residues. The germline V gene has CDR1 KGHSH and CDR2 LQKENI. CDR3 coding DNA: TGTGCCAGCTCACCGGGGGCTAGGTACGAGCAGTACTTC. It yields the protein CASSPGARYEQYF.

The J gene is TRBJ2-2, the V gene TRBV5-1; 10 nucleotides match TRBD1. Germline CDR1 reads SGHRS; CDR2 reads YFSETQ. The CDR3 length is 15 residues. The junction had 5 bases not matched to a gene; V was cut back by 5 bases and J by 4 bases. CDR3 DNA: TGCGCCAGCAGTACGGACAGGGGGATCACCGGGGAGCTGTTTTTT. Translating it yields CASSTDRGITGELFF.

The chain employs TRBV7-2 and TRBJ2-1; TRBD1 might be the D (6 bases). Germline CDR1 SGHTA, CDR2 FQGNSA. The CDR3 covers 14 residues. V lost 10 bases to trimming and J lost 0 bases, with 13 bases between them. CDR3 nucleotides: TGTGCCAAGACGAACAGGGACTCCTACAATGAGCAGTTCTTC. It yields the protein CAKTNRDSYNEQFF.

This sequence joins TRBV6-1 and TRBJ1-3, with D unresolved. The CDR3 has 12 amino acids. CDR1 is MNHNS and CDR2 is SASEGT in the germline V gene. Between the trimmed V and J ends, which lost 6 bases and 1 base, there was a span of 4 bases. Here the CDR3 reads CASRSSGNTIYF. In DNA, the CDR3 is TGTGCCAGCAGGTCGTCTGGAAACACCATATATTTT.

The chain has TRBV28 and TRBJ1-2, with TRBD1 identical over 10 bases. This CDR3 region has 14 residues. Germline CDR1 is MDHEN and CDR2 is SYDVKM. With V trimmed by 8 bases and J by 4 bases, 7 bases remained unmatched. CDR3: CASGTGEGFYGYTF. CDR3 nucleotides: TGTGCCAGCGGGACAGGGGAGGGGTTCTATGGCTACACCTTC.

The chain carries TRBV28 and TRBJ2-7; TRBD2 matches 8 bases. The length of the CDR3 is 14 residues. V shed 6 bases and J 2 bases; nucleotides not matched to a gene: 6. Germline V gene lookup returns CDR1 MDHEN and CDR2 SYDVKM. The CDR3 DNA is TGTGCCAGCAGGCCACCGGGGGGGGCCTACGAGCAGTACTTC. Amino acid sequence: CASRPPGGAYEQYF.

Only a few counts were recorded for this clone. The CDR3 spells CASSTSGTGVYEQYF. For the CDR3, the DNA is TGTGCCAGTAGTACCTCCGGGACAGGGGTCTACGAGCAGTACTTC. The chain employs TRBV19 and TRBJ2-7; TRBD1 matches at 10 bases. Germline V gene sequence: CDR1 LNHDA, CDR2 SQIVND (reference sequence). The CDR3 totals 15 residues. Trimming at V came to 4 bases and at J to 3 bases, leaving 6 bases not matched to a gene.

The rearrangement joins TRBV30 to TRBJ2-7; possible D gene TRBD1, 6 bases. The CDR3 covers 11 residues. Germline V gene data show CDR1 as GTSNPN and CDR2 as SVGIG (reference sequence). V was trimmed by 5 bases and J by 3 bases, leaving 8 bases between them. CDR3 in amino acids: CAWSQGYEQYF. The CDR3 coding sequence is TGTGCCTGGTCACAGGGCTACGAGCAGTACTTC.

The rearrangement uses TRBV5-4 and TRBJ1-4; D is uncertain. This CDR3 is built from 13 residues. V dropped 4 bases and J dropped 8 bases, with 12 bases sitting between them. CDR1 SGHNT and CDR2 YYREEE come from the germline V gene (reference sequence). The CDR3 region is CASSIWAGEKLFF. Written as DNA, the CDR3 is TGTGCCAGCAGCATTTGGGCCGGAGAAAAACTGTTTTTT.

V is TRBV13 and J is TRBJ2-1; the D is unclear. This CDR3 has 11 amino acids. Trimming stripped 1 base from V and 9 bases from J, with 4 bases between. Germline CDR1 PRHDT, CDR2 FYEKMQ (reference sequence). The CDR3: CASSLVREQFF. The CDR3 DNA reads TGTGCCAGCAGCTTAGTGCGTGAGCAGTTCTTC.

The rearrangement joins TRBV19 to TRBJ2-2; TRBD1 agrees at 8 bases. CDR3 length: 13 amino acids. J was trimmed by 1 base and V by 11 bases; bases with no gene match: 3. The germline CDR1 and CDR2 sequences are LNHDA and SQIVND (reference sequence). DNA of the CDR3: TGTGCCGGGGGGACAGGGAACACCGGGGAGCTGTTTTTT. This gives the protein CAGGTGNTGELFF. The whole variable domain, filled in from reference TRBV19 and TRBJ2-2, reads DGGITQSPKYLFRKEGQNVTLSCEQNLNHDAMYWYRQDPGQGLRLIYYSQIVNDFQKGDIAEGYSVSREKKESFPLTVTSAQKNPTAFYLCAGGTGNTGELFFGEGSRLTVL.

The V gene is TRBV27, the J gene TRBJ2-1; D is possibly TRBD1 or TRBD2 (5 bases each). From germline, CDR1 is MNHEY and CDR2 SMNVEV (reference sequence). V gave up 6 bases and J gave up 7 bases, with 13 bases separating them. The CDR3 length is 13 residues. For the CDR3, the DNA is TGTGCCAGCAGCCCCTTGAGGGGAAATGAGCAGTTCTTC. Translation gives CASSPLRGNEQFF.